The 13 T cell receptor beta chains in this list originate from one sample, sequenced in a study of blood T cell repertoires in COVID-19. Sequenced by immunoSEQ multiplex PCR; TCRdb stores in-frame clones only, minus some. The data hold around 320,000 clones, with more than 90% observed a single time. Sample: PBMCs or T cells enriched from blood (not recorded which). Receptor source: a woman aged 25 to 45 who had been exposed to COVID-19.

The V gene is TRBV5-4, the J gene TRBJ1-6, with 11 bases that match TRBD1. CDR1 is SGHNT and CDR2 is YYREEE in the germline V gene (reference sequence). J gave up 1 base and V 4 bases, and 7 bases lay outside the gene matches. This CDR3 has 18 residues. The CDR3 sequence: CASSQRTGGISYNSPLHF. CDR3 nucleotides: TGTGCCAGCAGCCAAAGGACAGGGGGCATATCCTATAATTCACCCCTCCACTTT.

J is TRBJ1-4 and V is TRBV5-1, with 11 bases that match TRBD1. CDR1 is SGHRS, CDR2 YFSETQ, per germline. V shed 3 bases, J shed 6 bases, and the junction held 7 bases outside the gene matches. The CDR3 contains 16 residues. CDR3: CASSSGTGGRDEKLFF. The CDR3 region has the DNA TGCGCCAGCAGCTCCGGGACAGGGGGTAGAGATGAAAAACTGTTTTTT.

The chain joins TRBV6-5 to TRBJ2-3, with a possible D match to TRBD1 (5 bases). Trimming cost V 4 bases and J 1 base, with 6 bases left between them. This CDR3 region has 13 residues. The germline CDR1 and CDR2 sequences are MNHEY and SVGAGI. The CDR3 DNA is TGTGCCAGCAGTTTACAGGGCACAGATACGCAGTATTTT. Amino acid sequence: CASSLQGTDTQYF.

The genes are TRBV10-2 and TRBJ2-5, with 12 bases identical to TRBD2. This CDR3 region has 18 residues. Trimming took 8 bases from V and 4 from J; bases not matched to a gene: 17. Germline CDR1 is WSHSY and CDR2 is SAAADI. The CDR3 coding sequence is TGCGCCAGCGTAAGGGGCCCTAGCGGGGGGGCCGAGGGAGAGACCCAGTACTTC. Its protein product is CASVRGPSGGAEGETQYF.

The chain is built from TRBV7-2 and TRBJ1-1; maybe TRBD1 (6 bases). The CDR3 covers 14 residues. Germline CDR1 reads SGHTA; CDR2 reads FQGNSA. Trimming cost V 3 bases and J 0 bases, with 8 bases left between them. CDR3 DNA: TGTGCCAGCAGCTTCGGGGGGCTGAACACTGAAGCTTTCTTT. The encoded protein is CASSFGGLNTEAFF.

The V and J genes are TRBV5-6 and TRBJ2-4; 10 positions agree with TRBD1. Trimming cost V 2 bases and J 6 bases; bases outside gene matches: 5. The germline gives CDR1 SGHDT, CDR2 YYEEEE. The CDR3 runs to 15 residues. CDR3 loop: CASSFGTGVTNIQYF. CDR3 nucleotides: TGTGCCAGCAGCTTCGGGACAGGGGTTACAAACATTCAGTACTTC.

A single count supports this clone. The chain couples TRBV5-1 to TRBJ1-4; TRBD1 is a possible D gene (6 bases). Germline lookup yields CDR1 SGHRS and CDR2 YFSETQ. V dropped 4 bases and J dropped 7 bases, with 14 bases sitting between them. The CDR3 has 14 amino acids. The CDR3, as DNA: TGCGCCAGCAGCCCACAGGGAGGGCGTGAAAAACTGTTTTTT. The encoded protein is CASSPQGGREKLFF.

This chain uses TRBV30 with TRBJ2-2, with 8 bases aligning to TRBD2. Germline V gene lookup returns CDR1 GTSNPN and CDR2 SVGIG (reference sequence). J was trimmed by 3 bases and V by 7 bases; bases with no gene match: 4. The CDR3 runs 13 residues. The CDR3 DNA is TGTGCCTTGCCCGGGGGGGACACCGGGGAGCTGTTTTTT. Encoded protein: CALPGGDTGELFF.

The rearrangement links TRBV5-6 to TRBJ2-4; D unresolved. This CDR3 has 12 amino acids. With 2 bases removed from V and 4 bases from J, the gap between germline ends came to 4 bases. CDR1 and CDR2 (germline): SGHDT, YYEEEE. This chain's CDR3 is CASSFQKNIQYF. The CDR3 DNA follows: TGTGCCAGCAGCTTCCAGAAAAACATTCAGTACTTC.

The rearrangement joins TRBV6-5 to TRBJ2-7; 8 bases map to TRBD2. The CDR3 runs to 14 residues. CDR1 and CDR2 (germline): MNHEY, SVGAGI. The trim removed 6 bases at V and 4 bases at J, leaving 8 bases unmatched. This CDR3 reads CASRMRLAIYEQYF. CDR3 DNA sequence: TGTGCCAGCAGGATGAGACTAGCGATATACGAGCAGTACTTC.

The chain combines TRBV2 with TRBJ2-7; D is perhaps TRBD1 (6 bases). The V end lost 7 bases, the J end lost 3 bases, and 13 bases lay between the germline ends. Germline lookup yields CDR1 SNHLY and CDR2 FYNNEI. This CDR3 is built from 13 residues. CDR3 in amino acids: CASNRDTDYEQYF. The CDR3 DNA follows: TGTGCCAGCAACAGGGACACCGACTACGAGCAGTACTTC.

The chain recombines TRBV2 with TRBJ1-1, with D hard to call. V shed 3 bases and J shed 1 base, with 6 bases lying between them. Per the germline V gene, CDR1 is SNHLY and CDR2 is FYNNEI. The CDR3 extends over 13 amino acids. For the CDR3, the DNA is TGTGCCAGCAGTGATTTCCGGAACACTGAAGCTTTCTTT. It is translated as CASSDFRNTEAFF. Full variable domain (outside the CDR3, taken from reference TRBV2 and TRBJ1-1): EPEVTQTPSHQVTQMGQEVILRCVPISNHLYFYWYRQILGQKVEFLVSFYNNEISEKSEIFDDQFSVERPDGSNFTLKIRSTKLEDSAMYFCASSDFRNTEAFFGQGTRLTVV.

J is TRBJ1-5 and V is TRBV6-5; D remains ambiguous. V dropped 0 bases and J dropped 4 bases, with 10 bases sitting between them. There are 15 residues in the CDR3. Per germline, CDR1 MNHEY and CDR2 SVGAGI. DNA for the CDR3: TGTGCCAGCAGTTACTCAGTGGCCGATAATCAGCCCCAGCATTTT. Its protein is CASSYSVADNQPQHF.